This TCR beta chain was observed in a study of cytomegalovirus exposure and HLA in healthy donors (TCRdb year 2017). About the study as a whole: According to an earlier analysis of 587 of the donors, about 190 million T cells yielded roughly 110 million unique TCR beta sequences and approximately 300 Gb of sequence data. An early release covering some 640 HLA-typed donors comprised about 300 gigabases of sequencing data and tens of millions of unique TCR sequences. The genetic ancestry cluster associated with self-reported Caucasian donors included about 84% of the roughly 380 genotyped donors. The aim of the study was to test whether cataloging public T cell receptors could identify signatures of past pathogen exposure. Using immunosequencing, the study profiled T cell repertoires from 500 to 800 subjects and related those repertoires to cytomegalovirus serostatus. Along with the roughly 700-subject first cohort, a separate validation cohort of over a hundred different subjects was used. To predict cytomegalovirus infection status, the study brought together high-throughput TCR immunosequencing, statistical association of individual TCRs with disease status, and machine learning. A later analysis re-analyzed previously published TCR beta repertoires from 500 to 700 donors and added high-resolution HLA genotyping to study TCR occurrence patterns. The later analysis used no new phenotypic data to find candidate immune exposures, relying instead on TCR beta sequences and their occurrence across donors. An earlier analysis of 500 to 650 of the donors applied high-throughput TCR beta sequencing to assess whether each TCR beta V gene segment acted as functional or pseudogenic. Donor age, sex, ethnicity and CMV serostatus were compiled together with the repertoire data. A later genetic analysis took genome-wide SNP genotypes for 398 of the 666 donors and used that subset as a discovery cohort. Every discovery cohort repertoire had been produced on one sequencing platform. HLA typing covered class I and class II loci at four-digit resolution. The number of typed donors differed by locus: about 629-640 for A, B, C, DRB1 and DQB1; 500 to 550 for DQA1; 606 for DPA1; and about 450 for DPB1. A handful of DR-DQ haplotypes were treated as single units for association and clustering because of strong linkage in the cohort. Across 398 genotyped donors of the cohort, an average of roughly 250,000 unique TCR beta nucleotide sequences per donor were sequenced, and 15% to 20% of those sequences were non-productive.

Beyond this particular receptor, the publication reports: For the cohort, immune exposure information was limited to CMV serostatus. Specific HLA alleles were associated with roughly 17,000 TCR beta sequences at a false discovery rate of 0.05 in a later analysis. Only TCR beta chains were sequenced in this cohort, and the absence of alpha or paired-chain data limited detectable features. Because some donors lacked HLA typing at each locus, the association tests relied only on the typed subset. In an earlier analysis of approximately 600 of the donors, most TCR beta V segments were observed in productive rearrangements about 90% or about 30% of the time, broadly matching IMGT annotations. A further reported finding was that TCR beta sequences accurately predicted the HLA-A and HLA-B alleles for most subjects in the first cohort. A group of highly shared sequence variants was considered likely to be a technical artifact of the sequencing pipeline. The earlier analysis of about 600 of the donors excluded some 15 rarely observed V segments, including chromosome 9 orphons, because counts were too low. A few of the identified cytomegalovirus-associated TCR beta chains were confirmed in vitro to be specific for cytomegalovirus antigens. The presence/absence analyses assumed that sequencing depth was roughly uniform across donors, and that assumption may not be true. In a later analysis, several top co-occurrence clusters were reported to appear linked to parvovirus B19, influenza, CMV and Epstein-Barr virus. In a later analysis, the rate of TCR association differed among HLA loci, with DRB1 alleles having the most associated TCRs and HLA-C alleles having the fewest. Correlated functional status among segregating V segments might be attributable to linkage disequilibrium, but an unknown experimental factor could not be ruled out. The study listed approximately 150 TCR beta chains as associated with cytomegalovirus. Strong co-occurrence of HLA alleles, especially DR and DQ, made assigning TCR associations to individual alleles difficult. In a later analysis, HLA-associated TCR beta chains showed more clonal expansion and lower generation probabilities than non-associated chains that were equally common. Most CMV-associated TCR beta chains appeared to be HLA-restricted in a later analysis, and the HLA associations seemed to be driven largely by CMV exposure. Compared with the roughly 670-donor mean, donors in an Asian-associated ancestry cluster had fewer N-insertions in productive TCRs, according to a later genetic analysis. Some IMGT-functional V segments, including TRBV6-2 and TRBV6-3, could not be told apart with the 87-base-pair reads, so those segments were excluded. Most TCR sequences were observed very rarely across donors, whereas some public TCRs were present in many individuals. V-gene and J-gene trimming of TCR beta chains was associated with a missense DCLRE1C variant in a later genetic analysis, and the association was replicated in an independent cohort. It was suggested by the authors that the approach could potentially be generalized to other disease states and immunological phenotypes. The classifier was reported to diagnose cytomegalovirus status with high specificity and sensitivity in both the original and validation cohorts.

Reading from cysteine to phenylalanine, the CDR3 counts 13 amino acids. CDR3 DNA only is kept here, 39 bases in frame from base 1. The germline V end is reduced by 2 bases and the J end by 8 bases; junction bases left unmatched: 2. The germline V gene (reference sequence) yields MNHEY for CDR1 and SMNVEV for CDR2. Details on this clone: The antigen it binds to is not known. No much larger clone is present one base from it, and per-base qualities are unavailable.

In total, roughly 710 healthy bone marrow donors made up the cohort. All cohort members were sampled while nominally healthy, although unrecorded immune exposures were likely present. The donor was CMV seronegative and belonged to the group of over 350 seronegative cohort members. Each donor provided a peripheral blood sample, and peripheral blood mononuclear cells were used for TCR beta sequencing. Genomic DNA was extracted from the blood cell samples with the Qiagen DNeasy Blood Extraction Kit. The method behind the library was the immunoSEQ multiplex PCR assay. For the multiplex PCR, a mixture combining 60 forward primers for TCR Vbeta segments and 13 reverse primers for TCR Jbeta segments was used. A multiplex PCR assay on genomic DNA amplified the CDR3 region of rearranged TCR beta genes. The amplified TCR beta libraries were sequenced on the Illumina HiSeq System as 87-base-pair reads. The authors processed their data as follows. Across the roughly 600 repertoires, a later analysis counted some 81 million unique TCR beta chains, roughly 11 million of which were shared by at least two donors. A nearest-neighbor algorithm error-corrected the raw reads and collapsed the reads into unique sequences, merging closely related sequences to remove PCR and sequencing errors. V, D and J gene segments were assigned by aligning CDR3 sequences to IMGT reference sequences. For a sequence to be retained, a match of at least six nucleotides to both a V gene segment and a J gene segment was required. A rearrangement was called productive if the CDR3 had no stop codons and remained in frame with V and J, and every other rearrangement was called non-productive. CDR3 was defined according to IMGT convention as the region running from the second conserved V-encoded cysteine to the conserved J-encoded phenylalanine. The earlier analysis of about 590 of the donors excluded sequences that lacked an unambiguous match to a single V gene segment. In an earlier analysis of approximately 560 of the donors, a V segment was called functional when productive rearrangements were above 56.7%, and segregating when the standard deviation between donors exceeded 5%. A statistical classification framework was built for diagnosing cytomegalovirus status from the catalog of TCR beta chain sequences. V and J gene assignment, in a later analysis, came from comparing TCR nucleotide sequences with IMGT/GENE-DB human TR gene sequences. Using the TCRdist pipeline, a later analysis assigned CDR3 sequences along with most-parsimonious VDJ recombination scenarios. In a later analysis, each TCR beta chain was defined by its CDR3 amino acid sequence together with its V-gene family, and reads lacking a unique V-gene family were excluded. In a later analysis, fewer than 650 highly shared, low-generation-probability nucleotide sequences were removed to address suspected cross-contamination and a sequencing artifact. In a later analysis, a clonal expansion index was calculated for each public chain from normalized within-repertoire ranks of inferred template counts. In a later analysis, generation probabilities were computed using a VDJ recombination model fitted to out-of-frame rearrangements, and the results were checked against IGoR. In a later analysis, hypergeometric tests were used to score TCR-TCR, TCR-HLA and TCR-CMV co-occurrence, with a repertoire-size bias correction applied to TCR pairs. A later analysis estimated false discovery rates by permuting HLA or CMV assignments 20 times. In a later analysis, co-occurring TCRs were grouped using DBSCAN, and TCRdist sequence similarity was added for clustering within HLA-allele-positive subsets. For co-occurrence clustering, repertoires with fewer than 30,000 or more than 120,000 public chains were excluded, along with five repertoires with anomalous nucleotide sharing. TCRdb holds this immuneACCESS table with in-frame rearrangements only. Some clones are missing; in checked studies, unresolved V genes explain under half, and the rest has no known cause. For V, J and clone size, that table is used; D and trimming come from the DNA. In all, the sample holds more than 150,000 clones, and around 80% of those were seen once. About 1.6% of the sample belongs to the ten largest clones.

The chain links TRBV27 with TRBJ2-1, with 8 central nucleotides matching TRBD1. This TCR was sampled from a man in his forties in good health and CMV-seronegative. Material for sequencing was PBMCs. The CDR3 protein: CASSLRQGYEQFF. The base sequence is TGTGCCAGCAGTTTACGACAGGGGTATGAGCAGTTCTTC.